This TCR beta chain was captured by sequencing in a study of T cell clonality in common variable immunodeficiency. Findings and caveats of the study: Patient heterogeneity in the CVID cohort limited correlations between repertoire features and clinical complications. Common variable immunodeficiency TCR beta sequences reportedly had fewer deletions and N-nucleotide insertions.

This clone was observed a few times. Its antigen is undetermined. Read data end 3 residues before the CDR3 end; the end is taken from the germline J gene. The CDR3 extends over 15 amino acids. Germline values: CDR1 DFQATT, CDR2 SNEGSKA (reference sequence). With 5 bases removed from V and 4 bases from J, the gap between germline ends came to 19 bases. TCRdb's copy holds only in-frame clones and misses some; the assay was immunoSEQ multiplex PCR. Singletons are absent from the sample, which has more than 30,000 clones. The material sequenced was peripheral blood mononuclear cells. The gene calls are TRBV20-1 and TRBJ2-3; TRBD2 might be the D (5 bases). This receptor was identified in a human donor with common variable immunodeficiency. CDR3 amino acids: CSAEELARVADTQYF. The CDR3 DNA, read in part, is TGCAGTGCTGAGGAGCTAGCTAGGGTCGCAGATACG.